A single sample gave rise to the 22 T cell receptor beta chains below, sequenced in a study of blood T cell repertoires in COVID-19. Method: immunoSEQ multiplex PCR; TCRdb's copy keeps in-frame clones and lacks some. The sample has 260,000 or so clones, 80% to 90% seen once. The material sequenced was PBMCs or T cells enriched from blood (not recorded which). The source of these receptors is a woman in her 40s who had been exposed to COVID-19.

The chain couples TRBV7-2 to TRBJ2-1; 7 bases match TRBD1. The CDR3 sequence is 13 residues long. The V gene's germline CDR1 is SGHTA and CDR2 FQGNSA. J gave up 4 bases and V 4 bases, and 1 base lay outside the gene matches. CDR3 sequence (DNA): TGTGCCAGCAGCTGGGGACAGTACAATGAGCAGTTCTTC. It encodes CASSWGQYNEQFF.

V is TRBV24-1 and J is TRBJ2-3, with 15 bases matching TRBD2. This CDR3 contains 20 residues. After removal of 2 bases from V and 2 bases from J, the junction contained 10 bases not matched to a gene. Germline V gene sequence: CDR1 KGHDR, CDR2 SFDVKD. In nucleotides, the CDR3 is TGTGCCACCAGTGATTCACCGGGACTAGCGGGGGGTGGTCCCACAGATACGCAGTATTTT. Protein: CATSDSPGLAGGGPTDTQYF.

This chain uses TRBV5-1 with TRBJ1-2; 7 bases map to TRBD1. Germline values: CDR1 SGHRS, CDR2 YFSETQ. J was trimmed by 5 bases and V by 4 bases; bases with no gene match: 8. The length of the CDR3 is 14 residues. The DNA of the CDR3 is TGCGCCAGCAGCCCGGACAGGCCGGGGTATGGCTACACCTTC. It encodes CASSPDRPGYGYTF.

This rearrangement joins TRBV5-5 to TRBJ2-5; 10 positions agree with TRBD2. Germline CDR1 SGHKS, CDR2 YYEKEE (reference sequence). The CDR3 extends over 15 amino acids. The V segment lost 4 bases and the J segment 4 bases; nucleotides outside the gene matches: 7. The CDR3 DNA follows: TGTGCCAGCAGCCAAGGGCTAGCGGGGGTAGAGACCCAGTACTTC. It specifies CASSQGLAGVETQYF. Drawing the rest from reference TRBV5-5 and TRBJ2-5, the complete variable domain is DAGVTQSPTHLIKTRGQQVTLRCSPISGHKSVSWYQQVLGQGPQFIFQYYEKEERGRGNFPDRFSARQFPNYSSELNVNALLLGDSALYLCASSQGLAGVETQYFGPGTRLLVL.

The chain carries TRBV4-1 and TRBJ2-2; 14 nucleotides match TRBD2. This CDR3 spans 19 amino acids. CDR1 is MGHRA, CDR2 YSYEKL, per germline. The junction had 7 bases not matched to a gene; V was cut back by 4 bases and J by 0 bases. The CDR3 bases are TGCGCCAGCAGCCGTCGGACTAGCGGGGGGAGGTCGAACACCGGGGAGCTGTTTTTT. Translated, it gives CASSRRTSGGRSNTGELFF.

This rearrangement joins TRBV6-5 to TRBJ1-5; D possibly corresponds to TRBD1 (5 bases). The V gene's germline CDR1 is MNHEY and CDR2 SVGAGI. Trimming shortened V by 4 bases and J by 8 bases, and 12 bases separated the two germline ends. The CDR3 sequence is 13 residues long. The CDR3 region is CASSSGIEKPQHF. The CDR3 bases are TGTGCCAGCAGTTCAGGGATAGAGAAGCCCCAGCATTTT.

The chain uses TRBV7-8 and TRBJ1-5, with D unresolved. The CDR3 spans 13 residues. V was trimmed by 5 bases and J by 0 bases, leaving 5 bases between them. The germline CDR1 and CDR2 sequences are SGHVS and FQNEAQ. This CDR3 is CASSRYSNQPQHF. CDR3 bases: TGTGCCAGCAGCCGCTATAGCAATCAGCCCCAGCATTTT.

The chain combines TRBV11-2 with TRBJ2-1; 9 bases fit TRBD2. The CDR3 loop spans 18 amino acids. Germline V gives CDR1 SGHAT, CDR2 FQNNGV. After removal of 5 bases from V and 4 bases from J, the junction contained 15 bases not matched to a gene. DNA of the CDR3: TGTGCCAGCAGCCCTCCAATAATTCAGCGGGGGGTATACAATGAGCAGTTCTTC. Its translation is CASSPPIIQRGVYNEQFF.

The CDR3 sequence: CASSASLNGNSPLHF. In DNA form, the CDR3 reads TGTGCCAGCTCCGCAAGCTTGAACGGTAATTCACCCCTCCACTTT. The chain combines TRBV18 with TRBJ1-6; D gene uncertain. Germline V lookup: CDR1 KGHSH, CDR2 LQKENI. This CDR3 is built from 15 residues. V lost 6 bases and J 6 bases, leaving 15 bases between the germline ends.

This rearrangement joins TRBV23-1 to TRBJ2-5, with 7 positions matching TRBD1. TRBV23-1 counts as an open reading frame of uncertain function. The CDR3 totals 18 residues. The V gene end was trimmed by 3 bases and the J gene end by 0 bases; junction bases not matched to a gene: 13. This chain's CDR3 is CASSQLTPGQIYQETQYF. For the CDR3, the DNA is TGCGCCAGCAGTCAGCTTACTCCGGGACAGATTTACCAAGAGACCCAGTACTTC.

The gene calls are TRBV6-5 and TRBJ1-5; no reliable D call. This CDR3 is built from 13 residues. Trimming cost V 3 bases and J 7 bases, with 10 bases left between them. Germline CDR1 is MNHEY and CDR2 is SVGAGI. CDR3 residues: CASSYLGKQPQHF. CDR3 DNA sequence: TGTGCCAGCAGTTATCTAGGAAAACAGCCCCAGCATTTT.

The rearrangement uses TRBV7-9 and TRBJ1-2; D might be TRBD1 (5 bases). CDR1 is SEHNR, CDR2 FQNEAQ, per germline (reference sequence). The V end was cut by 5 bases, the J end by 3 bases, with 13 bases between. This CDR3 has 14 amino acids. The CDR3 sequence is CASSETGGYYGYTF. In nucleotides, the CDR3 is TGTGCCAGCAGCGAAACAGGCGGTTACTATGGCTACACCTTC.

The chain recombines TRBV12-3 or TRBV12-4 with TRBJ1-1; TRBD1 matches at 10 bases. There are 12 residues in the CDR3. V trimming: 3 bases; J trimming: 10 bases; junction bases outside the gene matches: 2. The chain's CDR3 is CASSFRDRGAFF. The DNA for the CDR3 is TGTGCCAGCAGTTTCCGGGACAGGGGAGCTTTCTTT.

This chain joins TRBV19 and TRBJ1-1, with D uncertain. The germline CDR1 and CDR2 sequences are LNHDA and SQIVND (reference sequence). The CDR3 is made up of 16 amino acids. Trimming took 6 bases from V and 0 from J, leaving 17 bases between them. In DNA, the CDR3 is TGTGCCAGTAGGAATCGGGATCAAATACTGAACACTGAAGCTTTCTTT. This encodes CASRNRDQILNTEAFF.

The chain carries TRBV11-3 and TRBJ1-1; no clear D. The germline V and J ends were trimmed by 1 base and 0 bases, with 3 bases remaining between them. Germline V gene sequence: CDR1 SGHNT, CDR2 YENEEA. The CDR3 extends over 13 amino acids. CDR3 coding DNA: TGTGCCAGCAGCTTAGCCGTGAACACTGAAGCTTTCTTT. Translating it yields CASSLAVNTEAFF.

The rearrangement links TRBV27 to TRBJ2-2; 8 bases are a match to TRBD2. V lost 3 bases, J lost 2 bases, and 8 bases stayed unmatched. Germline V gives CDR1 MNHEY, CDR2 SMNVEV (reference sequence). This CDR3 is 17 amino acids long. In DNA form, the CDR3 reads TGTGCCAGCAGTTTCTTAGTCGGGGGGGTAAACACCGGGGAGCTGTTTTTT. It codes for CASSFLVGGVNTGELFF.

The CDR3 loop is CASSLGLAGGGEQFF. CDR3 coding DNA: TGTGCCAGCAGCTTGGGGCTAGCGGGGGGAGGTGAGCAGTTCTTC. V usage is TRBV5-6 and J usage is TRBJ2-1; TRBD2 matches 11 bases. The CDR3 is 15 amino acids. From germline, CDR1 is SGHDT and CDR2 YYEEEE. After removal of 0 bases from V and 9 bases from J, the junction contained 5 bases not matched to a gene.

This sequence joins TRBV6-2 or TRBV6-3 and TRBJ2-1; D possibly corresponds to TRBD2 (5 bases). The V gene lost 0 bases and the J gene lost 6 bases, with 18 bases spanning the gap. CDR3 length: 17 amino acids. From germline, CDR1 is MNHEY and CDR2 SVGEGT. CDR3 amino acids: CASSYSIGSGALNEQFF. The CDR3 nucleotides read TGTGCCAGCAGTTACTCGATTGGGAGCGGTGCCCTCAATGAGCAGTTCTTC.

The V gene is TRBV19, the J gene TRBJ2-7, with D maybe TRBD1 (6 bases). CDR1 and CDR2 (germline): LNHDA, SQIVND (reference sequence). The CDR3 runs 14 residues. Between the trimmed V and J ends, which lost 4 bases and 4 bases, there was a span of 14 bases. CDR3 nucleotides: TGTGCCAGTAGTAGGGACAAGGGGGATTACGAGCAGTACTTC. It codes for CASSRDKGDYEQYF.

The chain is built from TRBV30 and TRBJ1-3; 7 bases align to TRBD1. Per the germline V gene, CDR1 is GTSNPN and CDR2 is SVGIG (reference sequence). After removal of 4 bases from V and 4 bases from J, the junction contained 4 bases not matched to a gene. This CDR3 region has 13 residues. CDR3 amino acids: CAWNRDRGNTIYF. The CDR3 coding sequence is TGTGCCTGGAACCGGGACAGAGGAAACACCATATATTTT.

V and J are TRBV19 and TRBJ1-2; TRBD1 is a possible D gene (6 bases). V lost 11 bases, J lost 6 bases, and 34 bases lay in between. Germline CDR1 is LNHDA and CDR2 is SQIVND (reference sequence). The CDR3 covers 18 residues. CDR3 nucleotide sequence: TGTGCCTCACGCAGTAGTATAGGATTTTGGGACACGCGGGATGGCTACACCTTC. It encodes CASRSSIGFWDTRDGYTF.

CDR3 nucleotide sequence: TGTGCCAGCAGCATGGGACAGTTTAGCAATCAGCCCCAGCATTTT. It codes for CASSMGQFSNQPQHF. The J gene is TRBJ1-5, the V gene TRBV7-2; 7 positions agree with TRBD1. The CDR3 loop spans 15 amino acids. The germline gives CDR1 SGHTA, CDR2 FQGNSA. The V and J ends lost 5 bases and 0 bases, in that order; junction bases with no gene match: 4.